The clone carrying this T cell receptor beta chain was seen many times. Sorting selected naive CD8 T cells with a CD8+CD4-CCR7+CD45RA+ phenotype. Losses at the gene ends were 1 base for V and 6 bases for J; bases not matched to a gene: 14. This CDR3 is 17 amino acids long. From germline, CDR1 is SQVTM and CDR2 ANQGSEA. The record originates from a study of molecular identifiers for immune sequencing clone quantification. One entry per CDR3 protein results from TCRdb running MiXCR on the PCR reads. This table holds about 640,000 distinct CDR3 sequences, just under 20% found once. Sequenced: naive CD8+ T cells from blood, with Jurkat cell RNA spiked in. Regarding subset: FACS-sorted CD8+CD4-CCR7+CD45RA+ naive T cells. The sequence derives from a human donor in good health. Some libraries in this study had Jurkat cell RNA spiked in. This chain connects TRBV29-1 to TRBJ2-3; 9 positions agree with TRBD1. The CDR3 loop is CSVEGIPVGQGSDTQYF. In DNA form, the CDR3 reads TGCAGCGTTGAAGGTATTCCGGTTGGACAGGGGTCTGATACGCAGTATTTT.